One sample yielded the 2 T cell receptor beta chains listed below, sequenced in a study of blood T cell repertoires in COVID-19. Data came from immunoSEQ multiplex PCR; TCRdb stores just in-frame clones and leaves some out. The sample yields 200,000 to 300,000 clones, about 91% seen once. Sequenced: PBMCs or T cells enriched from blood (not recorded which). Receptors were obtained from a woman aged 40 to 50 with acute COVID-19.

This chain joins TRBV7-2 and TRBJ2-7; tentatively, D is TRBD2 (6 bases). The V end lost 4 bases, the J end lost 6 bases, and 10 bases lay between the germline ends. From germline, CDR1 is SGHTA and CDR2 FQGNSA. The CDR3 runs 12 residues. This CDR3 reads CASSWRGGEQYV. The CDR3 nucleotides read TGTGCCAGCAGCTGGAGGGGCGGCGAGCAGTACGTC.

The chain employs TRBV23-1 and TRBJ2-7, with 15 nucleotides matching TRBD2. TRBV23-1 is filed as an ORF, its function uncertain. V lost 7 bases, J lost 0 bases, and 10 bases stayed unmatched. The CDR3 loop spans 18 amino acids. The CDR3 DNA reads as TGCGCCAGCAAATTGAGGACTAGCGGGAGGGCGAGCTCCTACGAGCAGTACGTC. This codes for CASKLRTSGRASSYEQYV.